The 19 T cell receptor beta chains below come from one sample, sequenced in a study of blood T cell repertoires in COVID-19. Using immunoSEQ multiplex PCR, the repertoire was profiled, and TCRdb retains in-frame clones only, with some absent. This sample has 140,000 to 150,000 clones; 75% to 90% occur once, and the top ten carry approximately 40%. The sequencing input was peripheral blood. The receptors were gathered from a man aged 50-59 years who had recovered from COVID-19.

V and J are TRBV5-4 and TRBJ2-2; possible D gene TRBD2, 6 bases. Trimming took off 0 bases at V and 0 bases at J, with 6 bases between the two ends. Germline CDR1 reads SGHNT; CDR2 reads YYREEE (reference sequence). This CDR3 is 15 amino acids long. The CDR3 here is CASSLGLANTGELFF. DNA of the CDR3: TGTGCCAGCAGCTTGGGACTAGCGAACACCGGGGAGCTGTTTTTT.

The V call is TRBV7-8, the J call TRBJ2-2; 10 nucleotides align to TRBD1. The CDR3 extends over 18 amino acids. Trimming at V came to 0 bases and at J to 2 bases, leaving 6 bases not matched to a gene. In germline, CDR1 is SGHVS, CDR2 FQNEAQ. CDR3 DNA sequence: TGTGCCAGCAGCTTAGCAATTGGGACAGGGGCAAACACCGGGGAGCTGTTTTTT. Residues: CASSLAIGTGANTGELFF.

The rearrangement joins TRBV7-2 to TRBJ2-7, with TRBD1 identical over 7 bases. The CDR3 is 17 residues long. The germline V gene encodes CDR1 SGHTA and CDR2 FQGNSA. Unmatched junction bases numbered 11, after V lost 1 base and J lost 2 bases. As DNA, the CDR3 is TGTGCCAGCAGCTTAGTACCCCCAGGGGGTGCCCCCTACGAGCAGTACTTC. It codes for CASSLVPPGGAPYEQYF.

J is TRBJ1-5 and V is TRBV5-5; D is possibly TRBD1 (5 bases). This CDR3 spans 14 amino acids. Germline-derived CDR1 and CDR2 are SGHKS and YYEKEE (reference sequence). Trimming cost V 1 base and J 6 bases, with 11 bases left between them. The CDR3 spells CASSLSGGSQPQHF. For the CDR3, the DNA is TGTGCCAGCAGCTTGAGCGGGGGGTCTCAGCCCCAGCATTTT.

V usage is TRBV4-3 and J usage is TRBJ2-2; TRBD1 matches 9 bases. V shed 3 bases and J 6 bases; nucleotides not matched to a gene: 8. This CDR3 is built from 16 residues. CDR1 is LGHNA, CDR2 YSLEER, per germline. The CDR3 loop reads CASSHPGTGRPGELFF. CDR3 coding DNA: TGCGCCAGCAGCCATCCCGGGACAGGGAGACCCGGGGAGCTGTTTTTT.

V gene TRBV6-2 or TRBV6-3 combines with J gene TRBJ2-1; 12 bases align to TRBD2. This CDR3 region has 17 residues. The V and J ends lost 4 bases and 5 bases, in that order; junction bases with no gene match: 9. The germline CDR1 and CDR2 sequences are MNHEY and SVGEGT. CDR3 DNA sequence: TGTGCCAGCAGTTCCACACGACTAGCGGGGGACCACAATGAGCAGTTCTTC. Encoded protein: CASSSTRLAGDHNEQFF.

The rearrangement uses TRBV4-1 and TRBJ1-2, with D uncertain. CDR3 length: 16 amino acids. Trimming cost V 0 bases and J 2 bases, with 13 bases left between them. Germline CDR1 and CDR2: MGHRA and YSYEKL. The CDR3 DNA reads TGCGCCAGCAGCCAAGAACCTCACAGCTCCAACTATGGCTACACCTTC. Translating gives CASSQEPHSSNYGYTF.

This clone appeared a few times. DNA of the CDR3: TGTGCCAGCAGCCGTTCCGGGGGGGCTGAAGCTTTCTTT. Protein sequence: CASSRSGGAEAFF. The chain has TRBV12-3 or TRBV12-4 and TRBJ1-1, with D tentatively TRBD1 (5 bases). Deletions cut 6 bases from V and 6 bases from J, with 14 bases between. This CDR3 comprises 13 residues.

This clone has a handful of counts. V is TRBV29-1 and J is TRBJ1-1; D may be TRBD1 (6 bases). Between the trimmed V and J ends, which lost 4 bases and 11 bases, there was a span of 23 bases. CDR3 length equals 14 residues. The V gene's germline CDR1 is SQVTM and CDR2 ANQGSEA. The DNA for the CDR3 is TGCAGCGTTGGTGGGGACATTCTCACCCTGTCGGCTTTCTTT. As protein: CSVGGDILTLSAFF.

The chain uses TRBV28 and TRBJ1-5, with 7 bases fitting TRBD1. From germline, CDR1 is MDHEN and CDR2 SYDVKM. CDR3 size: 17 residues. Unmatched junction bases numbered 11, after V lost 6 bases and J lost 0 bases. The CDR3 region is CASSRDRVALSNQPQHF. CDR3 sequence (DNA): TGTGCCAGCAGCCGCGACAGGGTTGCGCTTAGCAATCAGCCCCAGCATTTT.

This clone was seen only once. The J gene is TRBJ2-5, the V gene TRBV6-2 or TRBV6-3; the D gene is possibly TRBD2 (6 bases). The CDR3 loop spans 14 amino acids. V was clipped by 1 base and J by 3 bases, with 9 bases between them. Germline CDR1 and CDR2: MNHEY and SVGEGT. Written as DNA, the CDR3 is TGTGCCAGCAGTTACTGGGGGGAGGAAGAGACCCAGTACTTC. Translated, it gives CASSYWGEEETQYF.

The chain is built from TRBV10-3 and TRBJ1-4; 11 bases map to TRBD1. CDR3 length: 16 amino acids. Germline V lookup: CDR1 ENHRY, CDR2 SYGVKD. V shed 6 bases, J shed 7 bases, and the junction held 10 bases outside the gene matches. CDR3 sequence (DNA): TGTGCCATCAGCGCGGGACAGGGGGGATTGGGTGAAAAACTGTTTTTT. Amino acid sequence: CAISAGQGGLGEKLFF.

The chain recombines TRBV6-1 with TRBJ1-2, with D unresolved. This CDR3 is built from 16 residues. The germline CDR1 and CDR2 sequences are MNHNS and SASEGT. V was trimmed by 1 base and J by 4 bases, leaving 16 bases between them. The CDR3 here is CASSEGGMAAPYGYTF. The CDR3 coding sequence is TGTGCCAGCAGTGAAGGAGGGATGGCAGCCCCCTATGGCTACACCTTC.

V is TRBV6-6 and J is TRBJ2-6; D may be TRBD2 (7 bases). Germline CDR1 and CDR2: MNHNY and SVGAGI (reference sequence). The CDR3 runs 16 residues. Trimming cost V 4 bases and J 2 bases, with 12 bases left between them. The CDR3: CASSSPGGAGANVLTF. CDR3 nucleotide sequence: TGTGCCAGCAGTTCCCCGGGGGGCGCTGGGGCCAACGTCCTGACTTTC.

The rearrangement uses TRBV13 and TRBJ2-3; TRBD1 agrees at 10 bases. Trimming at V came to 2 bases and at J to 0 bases, leaving 2 bases not matched to a gene. Germline V gives CDR1 PRHDT, CDR2 FYEKMQ (reference sequence). The CDR3 runs 16 residues. CDR3 sequence reads: CASSLRTGGSTDTQYF. CDR3 in DNA: TGTGCCAGCAGCTTACGGACAGGGGGGAGCACAGATACGCAGTATTTT. Looking up the rest from reference TRBV13 and TRBJ2-3 gives the full variable domain: AAGVIQSPRHLIKEKRETATLKCYPIPRHDTVYWYQQGPGQDPQFLISFYEKMQSDKGSIPDRFSAQQFSDYHSELNMSSLELGDSALYFCASSLRTGGSTDTQYFGPGTRLTVL.

This chain links TRBV6-9 with TRBJ2-7, with 12 bases identical to TRBD1. Germline lookup yields CDR1 MNHGY and CDR2 SVAAGI. The J segment lost 3 bases and the V segment lost 9 bases, leaving 6 bases of the junction unmatched. The CDR3 spans 14 residues. The CDR3 here is CARGDRGRFYEQYF. In DNA, the CDR3 is TGTGCCAGGGGGGACAGGGGGCGCTTCTACGAGCAGTACTTC.

This chain joins TRBV13 and TRBJ2-7, with TRBD1 as a possible D gene (6 bases). The CDR3 totals 15 residues. Trimming pared 0 bases from V and 8 bases from J, leaving 17 bases between. The germline V gene has CDR1 PRHDT and CDR2 FYEKMQ (reference sequence). This CDR3 reads CASSLGPIHGGQQYF. The CDR3 bases are TGTGCCAGCAGCTTAGGCCCTATACATGGGGGCCAGCAGTACTTC.

The rearrangement links TRBV7-9 to TRBJ1-4; no clear D. The CDR3 runs 15 residues. Germline values: CDR1 SEHNR, CDR2 FQNEAQ (reference sequence). V gave up 1 base and J gave up 0 bases, with 6 bases separating them. The CDR3, as DNA: TGTGCCAGCAGCTTAGTGGGAGCAACTAATGAAAAACTGTTTTTT. Its translation: CASSLVGATNEKLFF.

This clone was observed a handful of times. This chain links TRBV5-1 with TRBJ1-2, with D perhaps TRBD1 (5 bases). V was cut by 4 bases and J by 5 bases, with 12 bases left in between. In germline, CDR1 is SGHRS, CDR2 YFSETQ. This CDR3 spans 13 amino acids. The CDR3 protein is CASSQQGGYGYTF. The CDR3 nucleotides are TGCGCCAGCAGCCAGCAGGGTGGGTATGGCTACACCTTC.